The 24 T cell receptor beta chains given below trace back to one sample, sequenced in a study of post-analysis software for immune sequencing data. The authors incorporated unique molecular identifiers into the TCR beta cDNA libraries. In TCRdb, the PCR reads were re-called with MiXCR into one record per CDR3 protein. The table lists over 250,000 distinct CDR3 sequences, 36% of them singletons. Overall study findings and caveats: There were five or six TRBV segments more frequent in patients than controls, and TRBV5-6, TRBV5-1 and TRBV20-1 were among them.

Antigen specificity for these receptors is unknown. What was sequenced was blood. Receptors originate from a girl aged 5-17 years with multiple sclerosis.

This clonotype was detected ten times or more. V usage is TRBV7-9 and J usage is TRBJ1-2; D might be TRBD1 (6 bases). V was cut by 1 base and J by 0 bases, with 12 bases left in between. The CDR3 loop spans 16 amino acids. Germline lookup yields CDR1 SEHNR and CDR2 FQNEAQ (reference sequence). CDR3: CASSLDRVTTNYGYTF. The CDR3 DNA sequence: TGTGCCAGCAGCTTAGACAGGGTTACTACTAACTATGGCTACACCTTC.

This clonotype has just a few counts. V and J are TRBV5-1 and TRBJ1-6, with D unclear. Deletions cut 4 bases from V and 5 bases from J, with 10 bases between. In germline, CDR1 is SGHRS, CDR2 YFSETQ. This CDR3 is built from 14 residues. CDR3 in DNA: TGCGCCAGCAGCGGTGGGTTTGATAATTCACCCCTCCACTTT. Translating gives CASSGGFDNSPLHF.

The chain combines TRBV4-2 with TRBJ1-2, with 9 bases lining up with TRBD1. The length of the CDR3 is 18 residues. After removal of 4 bases from V and 0 bases from J, the junction contained 12 bases not matched to a gene. The V gene's germline CDR1 is LGHNA and CDR2 YNFKEQ. CDR3 sequence: CASSRGSGTGQSNYGYTF. The CDR3 coding sequence is TGTGCCAGCAGCCGGGGGTCCGGGACAGGGCAGTCTAACTATGGCTACACCTTC.

This clonotype was counted at least ten times. The V and J genes are TRBV6-1 and TRBJ1-5, with 7 bases fitting TRBD1. This CDR3 has 14 residues. V was pared by 3 bases and J by 6 bases, with 5 bases of the junction left unmatched. Germline CDR1 is MNHNS and CDR2 is SASEGT. CDR3 in DNA: TGTGCCAGCAGTGACAGGGGGTCGATTCAGCCCCAGCATTTT. Protein: CASSDRGSIQPQHF.

For the CDR3, the DNA is TGTGCCAGCAGTCCTACAAATTGGGCCACAGATACGCAGTATTTT. Protein product: CASSPTNWATDTQYF. The rearrangement uses TRBV27 and TRBJ2-3; D is unclear. Trimming pared 5 bases from V and 2 bases from J, leaving 14 bases between. This CDR3 is 15 amino acids long. From germline, CDR1 is MNHEY and CDR2 SMNVEV (reference sequence).

The chain carries TRBV28 and TRBJ2-1; 8 bases match TRBD1. The trim removed 3 bases at V and 9 bases at J, leaving 10 bases unmatched. The CDR3 spans 15 residues. Germline assignment: CDR1 MDHEN and CDR2 SYDVKM. The CDR3 loop reads CASSFGQGIRGEQFF. CDR3 sequence (DNA): TGTGCCAGCAGTTTTGGACAGGGAATTCGTGGTGAGCAGTTCTTC. Full variable domain (rest looked up from reference TRBV28 and TRBJ2-1): DVKVTQSSRYLVKRTGEKVFLECVQDMDHENMFWYRQDPGLGLRLIYFSYDVKMKEKGDIPEGYSVSREKKERFSLILESASTNQTSMYLCASSFGQGIRGEQFFGPGTRLTVL.

This clonotype was seen repeatedly, ten times or more. This chain connects TRBV7-2 to TRBJ2-2, with 11 bases aligning to TRBD1. Per germline, CDR1 SGHTA and CDR2 FQGNSA. V dropped 4 bases and J dropped 1; count of bases not matched to a gene: 11. The CDR3 runs 19 residues. The CDR3 sequence: CASSYEDRGREKNTGELFF. The CDR3 nucleotides read TGTGCCAGCAGCTATGAGGACAGGGGGCGGGAAAAGAACACCGGGGAGCTGTTTTTT.

This clonotype was recorded at least ten times. The V and J genes are TRBV27 and TRBJ2-3; D might be TRBD2 (6 bases). This CDR3 contains 17 residues. Germline V gene data show CDR1 as MNHEY and CDR2 as SMNVEV (reference sequence). Trimming took 3 bases from V and 2 from J, leaving 18 bases between them. CDR3 DNA sequence: TGTGCCAGCAGTTTGGTGGGAGGTACCCAGCCCACAGATACGCAGTATTTT. Translated: CASSLVGGTQPTDTQYF.

As DNA, the CDR3 is TGTGCCAGTACCGATGGGCTAGATGGCTACAATGAGCAGTTCTTC. This codes for CASTDGLDGYNEQFF. This chain uses TRBV19 with TRBJ2-1; D not certain. This CDR3 comprises 15 residues. Germline lookup yields CDR1 LNHDA and CDR2 SQIVND (reference sequence). With 7 bases removed from V and 3 bases from J, the gap between germline ends came to 16 bases. Using reference TRBV19 and TRBJ2-1 for the parts outside the CDR3, the full variable domain is DGGITQSPKYLFRKEGQNVTLSCEQNLNHDAMYWYRQDPGQGLRLIYYSQIVNDFQKGDIAEGYSVSREKKESFPLTVTSAQKNPTAFYLCASTDGLDGYNEQFFGPGTRLTVL.

The chain combines TRBV29-1 with TRBJ2-7, with D possibly being TRBD1 or TRBD2 (6 bases each). The DNA end is more similar to TRBJ2-5, so the J call may be wrong. This CDR3 has 12 residues. Per the germline V gene, CDR1 is SQVTM and CDR2 is ANQGSEA. CDR3 DNA: TGCAGCGTTGATGGGGGGCGGAAGACCCAGTACTTC. Translation gives CSVDGGRKTQYF.

The chain recombines TRBV7-2 with TRBJ1-1, with D maybe TRBD1 (6 bases). Trimming pared 5 bases from V and 5 bases from J, leaving 15 bases between. The V gene's germline CDR1 is SGHTA and CDR2 FQGNSA. The length of the CDR3 is 14 residues. CDR3 nucleotides: TGTGCCAGCAGCCTTTATTCGGACAGAACTGAAGCTTTCTTT. This sequence encodes CASSLYSDRTEAFF. The variable domain in full, completed from reference TRBV7-2 and TRBJ1-1, reads GAGVSQSPSNKVTEKGKDVELRCDPISGHTALYWYRQSLGQGLEFLIYFQGNSAPDKSGLPSDRFSAERTGGSVSTLTIQRTQQEDSAVYLCASSLYSDRTEAFFGQGTRLTVV.

This clonotype was counted between two and nine times. A much larger clone is a single base away; this may be a read error. The chain combines TRBV24-1 with TRBJ2-5; 10 nucleotides line up with TRBD1. Trimming removed 5 bases from V and 11 bases from J; junction bases left unmatched: 13. Per the germline V gene, CDR1 is KGHDR and CDR2 is SFDVKD. The CDR3 totals 15 residues. The CDR3 sequence is CATSATGTGDNEQYF. As DNA, the CDR3 is TGTGCCACCAGTGCTACCGGGACAGGGGACAATGAGCAGTACTTC.

The genes are TRBV24-1 and TRBJ2-1, with 10 bases matching TRBD2. V lost 3 bases to trimming and J lost 3 bases; unmatched junction nucleotides: 10. This CDR3 has 18 residues. Germline assignment: CDR1 KGHDR and CDR2 SFDVKD. CDR3 loop: CATSDARVAGGGYNEQFF. The DNA of the CDR3 is TGTGCCACCAGTGATGCCCGCGTAGCGGGGGGTGGCTACAATGAGCAGTTCTTC.

This clonotype was counted ten times or more. V gene TRBV6-2 or TRBV6-3 combines with J gene TRBJ2-6; 7 bases align to TRBD1. J was trimmed by 4 bases and V by 6 bases; bases with no gene match: 6. Germline V CDR1 and CDR2: MNHEY, SVGEGT. The CDR3 has 15 amino acids. CDR3 protein: CASSHRGLGANVLTF. CDR3 in DNA: TGTGCCAGCAGCCATAGGGGGCTAGGGGCCAACGTCCTGACTTTC.

This sequence joins TRBV10-3 and TRBJ1-2; 8 nucleotides match TRBD1. This CDR3 has 15 residues. J was trimmed by 7 bases and V by 0 bases; bases with no gene match: 7. From germline, CDR1 is ENHRY and CDR2 SYGVKD. The CDR3 sequence is CAISESRQGQSGYTF. The CDR3 DNA reads as TGTGCCATCAGTGAGTCGAGACAGGGGCAAAGTGGCTACACCTTC.

In its sample, this clonotype was seen many times. A read error may account for a junction end that differs from germline. This chain links TRBV29-1 with TRBJ2-3; TRBD2 matches 14 bases. The CDR3 contains 15 residues. Germline CDR1 and CDR2: SQVTM and ANQGSEA. DNA for the CDR3: TGCAGCGTGGAAGGGACTAGCGGGAGTATAGATACGCAGTATTTT. Protein sequence: CSVEGTSGSIDTQYF.

Many counts were recorded for this clonotype. The gene calls are TRBV15 and TRBJ1-2; 9 bases align to TRBD1. CDR1 and CDR2 (germline): LNHNV, YYDKDF (reference sequence). The CDR3 is made up of 18 amino acids. With V trimmed by 1 base and J by 6 bases, 15 bases remained unmatched. CDR3 region: CATSRAVRDREGSHGYTF. The CDR3 nucleotides are TGTGCCACCAGCAGAGCGGTTCGGGACAGGGAGGGGAGTCATGGCTACACCTTC.

This clonotype has only a few counts. The chain couples TRBV11-2 to TRBJ1-1; D is unclear. The CDR3 contains 11 residues. Germline CDR1 SGHAT, CDR2 FQNNGV. V was clipped by 3 bases and J by 3 bases, with 2 bases between them. CDR3 residues: CASSFYTEAFF. CDR3 coding DNA: TGTGCCAGCAGCTTCTACACTGAAGCTTTCTTT.

The chain uses TRBV18 and TRBJ1-1; perhaps TRBD1 as D (6 bases). V was cut by 2 bases and J by 7 bases, with 17 bases left in between. There are 15 residues in the CDR3. Germline-derived CDR1 and CDR2 are KGHSH and LQKENI. The CDR3 here is CASSPGGTGPIEAFF. As DNA, the CDR3 is TGTGCCAGCTCACCAGGAGGAACAGGGCCCATTGAAGCTTTCTTT.

This clonotype was seen more than once but under ten times. The chain has TRBV20-1 and TRBJ1-1, with 11 nucleotides matching TRBD1. V gave up 6 bases and J gave up 0 bases; unmatched junction bases: 3. CDR3 length equals 14 residues. CDR1 and CDR2 from the germline V gene are DFQATT and SNEGSKA (reference sequence). The CDR3 here is CSAGQGVMNTEAFF. Written as DNA, the CDR3 is TGCAGTGCGGGACAGGGGGTGATGAACACTGAAGCTTTCTTT.

A word on this clonotype: A much larger clonotype is one base distant, so this may be a read error. This sequence joins TRBV11-2 and TRBJ1-6; tentatively, D is TRBD1 (5 bases). Germline loops: CDR1 SGHAT, CDR2 FQNNGV. This CDR3 has 13 amino acids. V lost 1 base and J lost 11, with 9 bases in between. CDR3 in amino acids: CASSLGDCPPLHF. Here the CDR3 DNA reads TGTGCCAGCAGCTTAGGGGACTGTCCACCCCTCCACTTT.

A single count supports this clonotype. This could be a read error, since a much larger clone is one nucleotide away. The chain joins TRBV12-3 or TRBV12-4 to TRBJ2-3; TRBD1 matches 7 bases. CDR3 length: 14 residues. With 5 bases clipped from V and 5 bases from J, the junction kept 7 bases outside the gene matches. CDR3 DNA: TGTGCCAGCAGTACAGGGGAAGGAGGAGATACGCAGTATTTT. Its protein product is CASSTGEGGDTQYF.

As regards this clonotype: It may be a read error: a sequence one base away is much more abundant. The J gene is TRBJ2-7, the V gene TRBV7-8; weak D call: TRBD2 (6 bases). The tail of the sequence fits TRBJ2-5 better, so the J call may be wrong. Germline V CDR1 and CDR2: SGHVS, FQNEAQ. The CDR3 is 15 residues long. CDR3 nucleotide sequence: TGTGCCAGCAGCTTAGGGGAGGCGGGGAGAGAGACCCAGTACTTC. Its translation: CASSLGEAGRETQYF.

V is TRBV29-1 and J is TRBJ2-7; 11 positions agree with TRBD2. J was trimmed by 7 bases and V by 4 bases; bases with no gene match: 6. This CDR3 is built from 13 residues. Germline CDR1 is SQVTM and CDR2 is ANQGSEA. The CDR3 DNA follows: TGCAGCGTTGGCACTAGCGGGAGTTGGGAGCAGTACTTC. Translation: CSVGTSGSWEQYF.